The source of this TCR beta chain is a study of blood T cell repertoires in COVID-19. Overall study: Sites in the United States, Italy and Spain provided acute and convalescent COVID-19 samples. The analysed material was cDNA or gDNA that came from T cells, B-cell-depleted T cells, or PBMCs.

Original analysis: Amplification of reference gene primers was used by the study to estimate nucleated cell counts. Only in-frame clones appear in the TCRdb table, and some are missing; sequencing was by immunoSEQ multiplex PCR. For V, J and clone size, that table is used; D and trimming come from the DNA. The table has about 170,000 clones, over 80% seen once. The TCR comes from a woman aged 50 to 60 with acute or convalescent COVID-19. What was sequenced was peripheral blood.

In DNA form, the CDR3 reads TGTGCCAGCAGCAAAGCGCGGTTAACAACCCCCCTCTATGGCTACACCTTC. It codes for CASSKARLTTPLYGYTF. The V call is TRBV21-1, the J call TRBJ1-2. TRBV21-1 is labeled a pseudogene. The CDR3 is 17 amino acids.